The rows below give T cell receptor beta chains drawn from one sample of a study of blood T cell repertoires in COVID-19. TCRdb keeps only in-frame clones here, not all; method: immunoSEQ multiplex PCR. The table has some 260,000 clones, about 88% seen once. The source material was peripheral blood. All receptors come from a woman aged 40 to 55 who had recovered from COVID-19. Both conserved end residues are part of each CDR3. D genes are given only for firm matches. The listing skips clone size in some rows; elsewhere it reads once, few, many or a size class.

CASSPRWTGGNTEAFF TGTGCCAGCAGCCCCAGGTGGACAGGGGGGAACACTGAAGCTTTCTTT TRBJ1-1 NA TRBD1 TRBV5-4
CAIRGTASMNTEAFF TGTGCCATCAGGGGGACTGCCTCCATGAACACTGAAGCTTTCTTT TRBJ1-1 NA NA TRBV10-3
CAWSVVNDYYEQYF TGTGCCTGGAGTGTGGTGAACGACTACTACGAGCAGTACTTC TRBJ2-7 NA NA TRBV30
CASSIDRVETQYF TGTGCCAGTAGTATAGATCGAGTAGAGACCCAGTACTTC TRBJ2-5 NA NA TRBV19
CASSDPGTGRTGYTF TGCGCCAGCAGTGACCCCGGGACAGGGCGAACCGGCTACACCTTC TRBJ1-2 NA TRBD1 TRBV10-2
CATLPGGREAEAFF TGTGCCACCCTCCCGGGGGGTAGGGAGGCTGAAGCTTTCTTT TRBJ1-1 few NA TRBV5-4
CASTSPGRSYEQYF TGTGCCAGCACCTCCCCAGGGCGCTCCTACGAGCAGTACTTC TRBJ2-7 NA NA TRBV7-9
CASSEVRTSGYYEQYF TGTGCCAGCAGTGAAGTCCGGACTAGCGGATACTACGAGCAGTACTTC TRBJ2-7 NA TRBD2 TRBV2
CSVEAWSTPFPTF TGCAGCGTTGAAGCCTGGAGTACCCCATTCCCTACCTTC TRBJ1-2 once NA TRBV29-1
CASSTLGGGPHGYTF TGTGCCAGCAGCACACTCGGGGGAGGGCCCCATGGCTACACCTTC TRBJ1-2 NA NA TRBV7-9
CSVEEGPPGGNEQFF TGCAGCGTTGAAGAGGGGCCCCCCGGGGGGAATGAGCAGTTCTTC TRBJ2-1 NA TRBD2 TRBV29-1
CASSATSGRITGWETQYF TGTGCCAGCAGCGCGACTAGCGGGAGGATAACTGGGTGGGAGACCCAGTACTTC TRBJ2-5 NA TRBD2 TRBV5-4
CASSPPGLAGGGQFF TGTGCCAGCAGCCCCCCGGGACTAGCGGGAGGGGGGCAGTTCTTC TRBJ2-1 once TRBD2 TRBV6-6
CASSLGGADEKLFF TGTGCCAGCAGCTTGGGGGGGGCGGATGAAAAACTGTTTTTT TRBJ1-4 NA NA TRBV7-2
CASSHASGASYNEQFF TGTGCCAGTAGCCACGCTAGCGGGGCATCGTACAATGAGCAGTTCTTC TRBJ2-1 NA TRBD2 TRBV11-3
CASSPQEGFYGYTF TGCGCCAGCAGCCCCCAGGAGGGTTTCTATGGCTACACCTTC TRBJ1-2 NA NA TRBV5-1
CASSPRGMAVTYEQYF TGTGCCAGCAGCCCACGGGGGATGGCGGTAACCTACGAGCAGTACTTC TRBJ2-7 NA NA TRBV7-8
CASSQDPRGQYF TGTGCCAGCAGCCAAGATCCCCGGGGGCAGTACTTC TRBJ2-7 NA NA TRBV14
CASSLSGVGQPQHF TGTGCCAGCAGCTTGTCAGGGGTTGGTCAGCCCCAGCATTTT TRBJ1-5 NA NA TRBV5-4
CASSPTRGGPPYEQYF TGCGCCAGCAGCCCTACACGAGGGGGACCCCCCTACGAGCAGTACTTC TRBJ2-7 NA NA TRBV5-1
CASSSSLAGVHETQYF TGTGCCAGCAGTTCCAGTCTAGCGGGAGTCCATGAGACCCAGTACTTC TRBJ2-5 NA TRBD2 TRBV6-5
CASSVAGAGTGELFF TGTGCCAGCAGTGTGGCGGGAGCGGGCACCGGGGAGCTGTTTTTT TRBJ2-2 NA TRBD2 TRBV6-4
CASSPAPPAANQETQYF TGTGCCAGCTCACCAGCCCCCCCAGCGGCTAACCAAGAGACCCAGTACTTC TRBJ2-5 few NA TRBV18
CASSLSSSWLASADTQYF TGTGCCAGCAGTTTATCGAGTTCTTGGCTAGCGTCCGCAGATACGCAGTATTTT TRBJ2-3 NA NA TRBV27
CASSISPPTSGKFYNEQFF TGTGCCAGTAGTATATCCCCCCCGACTAGCGGGAAGTTCTACAATGAGCAGTTCTTC TRBJ2-1 NA TRBD2 TRBV19
CASSRDRNYNEQFF TGTGCCAGCAGCCGGGACAGAAACTACAATGAGCAGTTCTTC TRBJ2-1 NA TRBD1 TRBV6-5
CASSVTGVGANVLTF TGTGCCAGCAGTGTTACAGGGGTTGGGGCCAACGTCCTGACTTTC TRBJ2-6 NA TRBD1 TRBV25-1
CASSPRTGGAITGELFF TGTGCCAGCAGCCCCAGGACAGGGGGCGCGATCACCGGGGAGCTGTTTTTT TRBJ2-2 NA TRBD1 TRBV11-2
CASSLAGRGRFEKLFF TGTGCCAGCAGCTTGGCCGGCAGGGGGCGGTTTGAAAAACTGTTTTTT TRBJ1-4 once TRBD1 TRBV5-6
CASSPRGLAIRYNEQFF TGTGCCAGCAGCCCCCGAGGACTAGCGATTCGCTACAATGAGCAGTTCTTC TRBJ2-1 NA TRBD2 TRBV7-8
CASSPGRGGTYEQYF TGTGCCAGCAGCCCCGGACGGGGGGGAACCTACGAGCAGTACTTC TRBJ2-7 NA TRBD2 TRBV11-2
CASSQVPRASSYEQYF TGCGCCAGCAGCCAAGTTCCGCGGGCGAGCTCCTACGAGCAGTACTTC TRBJ2-7 NA NA TRBV4-1
CSVGQGSPGYGYTF TGCAGCGTGGGACAAGGGTCTCCTGGGTATGGCTACACCTTC TRBJ1-2 NA NA TRBV29-1
CASSLGGSGRAMNEQFF TGTGCCAGCAGCTTAGGGGGTAGCGGGAGGGCCATGAATGAGCAGTTCTTC TRBJ2-1 NA TRBD2 TRBV7-6
CASSPETGNTEAFF TGCGCCAGCAGCCCGGAGACAGGGAACACTGAAGCTTTCTTT TRBJ1-1 once NA TRBV5-1
CASSIAPSGRARWYEQYF TGTGCCAGTAGTATAGCGCCTAGCGGGAGGGCCAGATGGTACGAGCAGTACTTC TRBJ2-7 NA TRBD2 TRBV19
CASSASGRPPYEQYF TGTGCCAGCAGCGCTAGCGGGAGACCCCCCTACGAGCAGTACTTC TRBJ2-7 NA TRBD2 TRBV5-6
CATRGAVQETQYF TGTGCCACCCGCGGCGCTGTCCAAGAGACCCAGTACTTC TRBJ2-5 once NA TRBV19
CASTPGGGNSPLHF TGTGCCAGCACCCCTGGTGGGGGGAATTCACCCCTCCACTTT TRBJ1-6 NA NA TRBV6-5
CASSLEGVRGGNSPLHF TGTGCCAGCAGCTTGGAAGGGGTGAGAGGGGGAAATTCACCCCTCCACTTT TRBJ1-6 NA NA TRBV5-6
CATGGTRTRLDEQFF TGTGCCACGGGAGGGACTAGGACCCGCTTGGATGAGCAGTTCTTC TRBJ2-1 NA TRBD2 TRBV19
CSVEGGGETQYF TGCAGCGTTGAAGGCGGGGGGGAGACCCAGTACTTC TRBJ2-5 NA TRBD2 TRBV29-1
CASSVAPAGGGDTQYF TGTGCCAGCAGCGTAGCCCCGGCGGGAGGGGGGGATACGCAGTATTTT TRBJ2-3 NA TRBD2 TRBV9
CASTKAGGNYGYTF TGTGCCAGCACCAAAGCGGGAGGCAACTATGGCTACACCTTC TRBJ1-2 NA NA TRBV9
CASSRTGGTRYEAFF TGTGCCAGCAGCAGGACAGGGGGCACACGCTACGAAGCTTTCTTT TRBJ1-1 NA TRBD1 TRBV6-5
CASSPGLASNNEQFF TGTGCCAGCAGCCCGGGACTAGCCTCAAACAATGAGCAGTTCTTC TRBJ2-1 NA TRBD2 TRBV11-2
CASSLGGGSGYNEQFF TGTGCCAGCAGCTTGGGGGGCGGGAGCGGGTACAATGAGCAGTTCTTC TRBJ2-1 NA TRBD2 TRBV5-5
CSVTPGQGYEQYF TGCAGCGTCACCCCGGGACAGGGGTACGAGCAGTACTTC TRBJ2-7 NA TRBD1 TRBV29-1
CAISPRTSGSYEQYF TGTGCCATCAGCCCCCGGACTAGCGGGAGCTACGAGCAGTACTTC TRBJ2-7 NA TRBD2 TRBV10-3
CASQRAGWGTDTQYF TGTGCCAGCCAACGAGCGGGATGGGGTACAGATACGCAGTATTTT TRBJ2-3 once TRBD2 TRBV7-9
CASSGRQGVGELFF TGCGCCAGCAGCGGACGACAGGGGGTGGGGGAGCTGTTTTTT TRBJ2-2 NA TRBD1 TRBV4-3
CASSFSGTGPYEQYF TGTGCCAGCAGCTTTTCCGGGACAGGACCCTACGAGCAGTACTTC TRBJ2-7 NA TRBD1 TRBV7-2
CASSPGQGAQRETQYF TGTGCCAGTAGTCCCGGACAGGGGGCTCAGAGAGAGACCCAGTACTTC TRBJ2-5 NA TRBD1 TRBV19
CASSQSGATYNEQFF TGCGCCAGCAGCCAATCAGGGGCGACCTACAATGAGCAGTTCTTC TRBJ2-1 NA NA TRBV4-3
CASSIRAGANVLTF TGTGCCAGCAGCATCAGGGCTGGGGCCAACGTCCTGACTTTC TRBJ2-6 NA NA TRBV6-2/TRBV6-3
CASSLAGGLAGVETQYF TGTGCCAGCAGCTTAGCAGGGGGACTAGCGGGAGTCGAGACCCAGTACTTC TRBJ2-5 once TRBD2 TRBV7-9
CASSPGLAGGNTGELFF TGTGCCAGCAGCCCGGGACTAGCGGGAGGGAACACCGGGGAGCTGTTTTTT TRBJ2-2 NA TRBD2 TRBV5-4
CASSPPGQGMVTSGTIGTDTQYF TGTGCCAGCTCACCACCGGGACAGGGGATGGTGACTAGCGGGACCATTGGCACAGATACGCAGTATTTT TRBJ2-3 NA NA TRBV18
CASSPGGTQYF TGTGCCAGCAGCCCAGGGGGGACCCAGTACTTC TRBJ2-5 NA TRBD1 TRBV7-6
CSASAGRDEKLFF TGCAGTGCTAGTGCGGGGAGGGATGAAAAACTGTTTTTT TRBJ1-4 NA NA TRBV20-1